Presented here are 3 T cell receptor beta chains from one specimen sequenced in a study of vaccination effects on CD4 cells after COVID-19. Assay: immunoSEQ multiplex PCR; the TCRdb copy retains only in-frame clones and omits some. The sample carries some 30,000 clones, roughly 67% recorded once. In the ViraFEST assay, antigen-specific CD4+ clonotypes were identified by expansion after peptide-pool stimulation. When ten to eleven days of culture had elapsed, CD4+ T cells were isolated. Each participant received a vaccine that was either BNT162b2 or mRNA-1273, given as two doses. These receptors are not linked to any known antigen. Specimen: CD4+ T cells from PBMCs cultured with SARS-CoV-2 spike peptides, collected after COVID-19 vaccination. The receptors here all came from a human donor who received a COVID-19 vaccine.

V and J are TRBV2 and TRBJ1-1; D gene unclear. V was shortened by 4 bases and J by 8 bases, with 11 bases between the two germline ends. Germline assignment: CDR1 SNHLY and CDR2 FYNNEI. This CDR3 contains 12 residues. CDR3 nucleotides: TGTGCCAGCAGTGCTCAGGCGTCAGAAGCTTTCTTT. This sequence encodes CASSAQASEAFF. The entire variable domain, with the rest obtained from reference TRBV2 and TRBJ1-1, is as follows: EPEVTQTPSHQVTQMGQEVILRCVPISNHLYFYWYRQILGQKVEFLVSFYNNEISEKSEIFDDQFSVERPDGSNFTLKIRSTKLEDSAMYFCASSAQASEAFFGQGTRLTVV.

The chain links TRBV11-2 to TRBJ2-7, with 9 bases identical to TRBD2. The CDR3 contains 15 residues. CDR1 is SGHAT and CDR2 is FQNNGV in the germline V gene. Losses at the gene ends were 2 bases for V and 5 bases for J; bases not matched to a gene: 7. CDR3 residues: CASSLSSGGINEQYF. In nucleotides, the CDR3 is TGTGCCAGCAGCTTAAGTAGCGGGGGAATCAACGAGCAGTACTTC.

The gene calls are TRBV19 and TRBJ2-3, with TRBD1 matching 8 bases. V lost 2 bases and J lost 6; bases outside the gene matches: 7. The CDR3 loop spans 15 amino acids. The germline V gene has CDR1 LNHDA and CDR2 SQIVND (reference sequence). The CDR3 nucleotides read TGTGCCAGTAGTATATCGGGACAGGTTATGGATACGCAGTATTTT. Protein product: CASSISGQVMDTQYF.